The 23 T cell receptor beta chains in this list originate from one sample, sequenced in a study of identical twins. TCRdb itself ran the 5' RACE reads through MiXCR, one entry per CDR3 protein. The repertoire holds around 370,000 distinct CDR3 sequences, roughly 9% seen once, with more than 8% in the top ten. The source material was naive T cells sorted from blood. The source of these receptors is a woman aged 50 to 65 in good health.

This clonotype was observed a handful of times. A read error may explain this, as a much larger clone is one base away. The chain uses TRBV2 and TRBJ2-7, with unresolved D. CDR1 and CDR2 from the germline V gene are SNHLY and FYNNEI. The V gene lost 5 bases and the J gene lost 3 bases, with 2 bases spanning the gap. The length of the CDR3 is 10 residues. CDR3 sequence (DNA): TGTGCCAGCAGTTTCTACGAGCAGTACTTC. It codes for CASSFYEQYF.

This clonotype turned up a few times. The chain has TRBV12-3 or TRBV12-4 and TRBJ1-6, with D possibly matching TRBD1 (5 bases). Trimming took off 7 bases at V and 6 bases at J, with 16 bases between the two ends. This CDR3 has 15 amino acids. The CDR3 loop is CASTSRETVNSPLHF. The DNA of the CDR3 is TGTGCCAGCACCTCCAGGGAAACAGTTAATTCACCCCTCCACTTT.

The genes are TRBV14 and TRBJ1-1; D is undetermined. V was pared by 4 bases and J by 2 bases, with 8 bases between. CDR1 and CDR2 from the germline V gene are SGHDN and FVKESK. The CDR3 is made up of 13 amino acids. The CDR3 loop reads CASSRNRNTEAFF. The CDR3 bases are TGTGCCAGCAGCCGAAACAGAAACACTGAAGCTTTCTTT.

The chain has TRBV12-3 or TRBV12-4 and TRBJ1-2; D gene ambiguous. This CDR3 region has 13 residues. Trimming pared 2 bases from V and 6 bases from J, leaving 10 bases between. CDR3 sequence reads: CASSLRGSHGYTF. The CDR3 nucleotides are TGTGCCAGCAGTTTACGGGGTAGCCATGGCTACACCTTC.

The chain couples TRBV19 to TRBJ2-2; D might be TRBD1 (6 bases). Germline CDR1 and CDR2: LNHDA and SQIVND (reference sequence). Trimming shortened V by 2 bases and J by 1 base, and 11 bases separated the two germline ends. The CDR3 spans 16 residues. This CDR3 reads CASSISRTVNTGELFF. CDR3 nucleotides: TGTGCCAGTAGTATAAGCAGGACAGTGAACACCGGGGAGCTGTTTTTT.

V and J are TRBV5-1 and TRBJ1-1; possibly TRBD1 for D (5 bases). The CDR3 runs to 14 residues. V was cut by 7 bases and J by 0 bases, with 13 bases left in between. The germline V gene has CDR1 SGHRS and CDR2 YFSETQ. CDR3 coding DNA: TGCGCCAGCCGCCTCGACAGAATGAACACTGAAGCTTTCTTT. Its translation: CASRLDRMNTEAFF.

J is TRBJ1-3 and V is TRBV4-1; TRBD1 matches at 8 bases. The CDR3 is 18 residues long. CDR1 and CDR2 from the germline V gene are MGHRA and YSYEKL. After removal of 1 base from V and 0 bases from J, the junction contained 8 bases not matched to a gene. CDR3 DNA: TGCGCCAGCAGCCAAGGAAGACAGGGGTTGAACTCTGGAAACACCATATATTTT. The encoded protein is CASSQGRQGLNSGNTIYF.

V usage is TRBV6-1 and J usage is TRBJ2-1; TRBD2 matches 8 bases. V lost 6 bases and J lost 4; bases outside the gene matches: 5. CDR1 is MNHNS and CDR2 is SASEGT in the germline V gene. The CDR3 is made up of 14 amino acids. The CDR3 DNA reads TGTGCCAGCAGAATGACTAGCGCGTACAATGAGCAGTTCTTC. Protein product: CASRMTSAYNEQFF.

V usage is TRBV5-1 and J usage is TRBJ2-1; possibly TRBD2 for D (5 bases). Trimming took 1 base from V and 8 from J, leaving 13 bases between them. This CDR3 has 14 residues. Germline CDR1 reads SGHRS; CDR2 reads YFSETQ. CDR3 in DNA: TGCGCCAGCAGCTTGTCCCAAGCTAGCCATGAGCAGTTCTTC. It yields the protein CASSLSQASHEQFF.

This rearrangement joins TRBV18 to TRBJ2-1, with TRBD2 matching 7 bases. The germline V gene encodes CDR1 KGHSH and CDR2 LQKENI. The CDR3 has 14 amino acids. V shed 3 bases and J 7 bases; nucleotides not matched to a gene: 6. The CDR3 reads CASSPRGGRNEQFF. CDR3 nucleotides: TGTGCCAGCTCACCCCGGGGAGGGAGGAATGAGCAGTTCTTC.

CDR3 residues: CATSRVGVGSGTGVTEAFF. The CDR3 coding sequence is TGTGCCACCAGCAGAGTGGGGGTAGGGTCCGGGACAGGGGTAACTGAAGCTTTCTTT. The chain carries TRBV15 and TRBJ1-1, with 10 nucleotides matching TRBD1. V dropped 1 base and J dropped 5; count of bases not matched to a gene: 16. CDR1 and CDR2 from the germline V gene are LNHNV and YYDKDF (reference sequence). The CDR3 is 19 residues long.

In this sample, this clonotype turned up a few times. The chain recombines TRBV25-1 with TRBJ2-3; 10 positions agree with TRBD2. Germline values: CDR1 MGHDK, CDR2 SYGVNS. The V segment lost 3 bases and the J segment 3 bases; nucleotides outside the gene matches: 3. The CDR3 is 15 amino acids. CDR3 sequence reads: CASSDLAGATDTQYF. The CDR3 DNA follows: TGTGCCAGCAGTGACCTAGCGGGAGCAACAGATACGCAGTATTTT.

Many counts were recorded for this clonotype. This rearrangement joins TRBV15 to TRBJ2-7, with 7 bases fitting TRBD2. The germline gives CDR1 LNHNV, CDR2 YYDKDF (reference sequence). After removal of 0 bases from V and 2 bases from J, the junction contained 4 bases not matched to a gene. This CDR3 spans 15 amino acids. CDR3 bases: TGTGCCACCAGCAGAGATCCGGGGGGAGCCTACGAGCAGTACTTC. Its translation is CATSRDPGGAYEQYF.

This clonotype was seen repeatedly, ten times or more. The chain couples TRBV4-1 to TRBJ2-1, with D maybe TRBD2 (6 bases). The V gene lost 1 base and the J gene lost 11 bases, with 9 bases spanning the gap. CDR3 length: 12 residues. Germline V lookup: CDR1 MGHRA, CDR2 YSYEKL. In DNA form, the CDR3 reads TGCGCCAGCAGCCAAGTGGCGGGAAAGCAGTTCTTC. Its translation is CASSQVAGKQFF.

At least ten counts were recorded for this clonotype. The chain is built from TRBV20-1 and TRBJ2-5, with TRBD2 matching over 8 bases. Germline CDR1 is DFQATT and CDR2 is SNEGSKA (reference sequence). CDR3 length equals 13 residues. Losses at the gene ends were 6 bases for V and 5 bases for J; bases not matched to a gene: 8. The CDR3 is CSAYKASGETQYF. The CDR3 nucleotides are TGCAGTGCCTACAAGGCTAGCGGGGAGACCCAGTACTTC.

This chain connects TRBV4-1 to TRBJ2-3; perhaps TRBD2 as D (7 bases). Germline V gives CDR1 MGHRA, CDR2 YSYEKL. V dropped 1 base and J dropped 2 bases, with 13 bases sitting between them. The CDR3 spans 16 residues. CDR3 amino acids: CASSQVRGGATDTQYF. The CDR3 coding sequence is TGCGCCAGCAGCCAAGTGAGGGGGGGAGCCACAGATACGCAGTATTTT.

This clonotype was detected only a few times. V is TRBV6-5 and J is TRBJ2-2; D might be TRBD1 or TRBD2, each matching 6 bases. CDR1 is MNHEY and CDR2 is SVGAGI in the germline V gene. The CDR3 spans 17 residues. Deletions cut 6 bases from V and 6 bases from J, with 23 bases between. For the CDR3, the DNA is TGTGCCAGCAGGGGGGGCGCAGGATTAGGAACCGCCGGGGAGCTGTTTTTT. Residues: CASRGGAGLGTAGELFF.

J is TRBJ2-3 and V is TRBV7-8, with TRBD1 identical over 9 bases. Germline CDR1 and CDR2: SGHVS and FQNEAQ. The CDR3 has 17 residues. Trimming cost V 1 base and J 3 bases; bases outside gene matches: 8. This chain's CDR3 is CASSLEWTGVVTDTQYF. For the CDR3, the DNA is TGTGCCAGCAGCTTAGAATGGACAGGGGTGGTGACAGATACGCAGTATTTT.

This clonotype was seen many times. The chain links TRBV5-1 to TRBJ2-1; maybe TRBD2 (6 bases). Germline loops: CDR1 SGHRS, CDR2 YFSETQ. Trimming left V 3 bases short and J 8 bases short, with 12 bases between. The CDR3 runs to 13 residues. For the CDR3, the DNA is TGCGCCAGCAGCTCGAGCGGGTTCGATGAGCAGTTCTTC. Translation: CASSSSGFDEQFF.

This clonotype was detected many times. The V gene is TRBV12-3 or TRBV12-4, the J gene TRBJ2-1; the match to TRBD2 covers 10 bases. The CDR3 sequence is 15 residues long. The junction had 9 bases not matched to a gene; V was cut back by 5 bases and J by 8 bases. The CDR3, as DNA: TGTGCCAGCAGTCCCGGGACTAGCGCTATCGATGAGCAGTTCTTC. Its protein is CASSPGTSAIDEQFF.

V and J are TRBV6-2 or TRBV6-3 and TRBJ2-5; 7 nucleotides line up with TRBD2. CDR1 and CDR2 from the germline V gene are MNHEY and SVGEGT. This CDR3 is built from 12 residues. J gave up 9 bases and V 6 bases, and 7 bases lay outside the gene matches. CDR3 sequence: CASSTLGGSQYF. CDR3 sequence (DNA): TGTGCCAGCAGCACTCTCGGGGGGTCCCAGTACTTC.

V gene TRBV19 combines with J gene TRBJ1-3; possible D gene TRBD1, 5 bases. Germline assignment: CDR1 LNHDA and CDR2 SQIVND (reference sequence). There are 13 residues in the CDR3. The V gene lost 7 bases and the J gene lost 8 bases, with 15 bases spanning the gap. Written as DNA, the CDR3 is TGTGCCAGTAAGAGGGCAGGGACGGACACCATATATTTT. As protein: CASKRAGTDTIYF.

This clonotype was counted between two and nine times. The genes are TRBV5-6 and TRBJ2-4; maybe TRBD2 (7 bases). This CDR3 is 16 amino acids long. Germline V gene sequence: CDR1 SGHDT, CDR2 YYEEEE. V dropped 7 bases and J dropped 8 bases, with 25 bases sitting between them. The CDR3 reads CASCTGGRITQHIQYF. CDR3 bases: TGTGCCAGCTGCACCGGGGGGCGCATTACTCAACACATTCAGTACTTC.